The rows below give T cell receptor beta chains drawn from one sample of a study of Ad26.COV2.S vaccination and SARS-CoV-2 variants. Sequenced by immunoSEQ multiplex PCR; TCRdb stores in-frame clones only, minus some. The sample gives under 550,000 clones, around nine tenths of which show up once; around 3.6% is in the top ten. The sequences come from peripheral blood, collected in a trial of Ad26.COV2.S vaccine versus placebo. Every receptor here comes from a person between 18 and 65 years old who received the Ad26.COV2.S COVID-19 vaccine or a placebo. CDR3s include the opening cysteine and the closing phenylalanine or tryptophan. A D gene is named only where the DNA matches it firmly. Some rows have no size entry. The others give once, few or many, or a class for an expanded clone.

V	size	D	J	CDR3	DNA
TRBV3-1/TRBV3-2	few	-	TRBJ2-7	CASSPTIASQQYF	TGTGCCAGCAGCCCCACTATAGCCAGCCAGCAGTACTTC
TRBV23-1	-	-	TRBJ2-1	CASSRLCQGKFF	TGCGCCAGCAGCCGTCTGTGCCAAGGAAAGTTCTTC
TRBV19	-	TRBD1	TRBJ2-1	CASRRDRAKNEQFF	TGTGCCAGTAGGAGGGACAGGGCGAAGAATGAGCAGTTCTTC
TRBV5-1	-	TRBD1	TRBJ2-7	CASSLGQGISEQYF	TGCGCCAGCAGCTTGGGACAGGGTATCAGCGAGCAGTACTTC
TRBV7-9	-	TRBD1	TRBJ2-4	CASSLAYRGAKNIQYF	TGTGCCAGCAGCTTAGCTTACAGGGGGGCCAAAAACATTCAGTACTTC
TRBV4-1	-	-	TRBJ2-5	CASSQGGTPQETQYF	TGCGCCAGCAGCCAAGGCGGGACCCCACAAGAGACCCAGTACTTC
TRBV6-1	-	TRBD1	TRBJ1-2	CASSEAPDRAYGYTF	TGTGCCAGCAGTGAAGCGCCGGACAGGGCCTATGGCTACACCTTC
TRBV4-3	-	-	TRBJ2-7	CASSQDLGSSYEQYF	TGCGCCAGCAGCCAAGATTTAGGGAGCTCCTACGAGCAGTACTTC
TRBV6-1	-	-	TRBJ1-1	CASSEVWRTGDTEAFF	TGTGCCAGCAGTGAAGTGTGGAGGACGGGTGACACTGAAGCTTTCTTT
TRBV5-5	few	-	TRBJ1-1	CASEQGVEAFF	TGTGCCAGCGAACAGGGTGTTGAAGCTTTCTTT
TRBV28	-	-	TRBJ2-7	CASSFYQHSSYEQYF	TGTGCCAGCAGTTTTTACCAGCACTCCTCCTACGAGCAGTACTTC
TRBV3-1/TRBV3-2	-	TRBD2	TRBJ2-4	CASSPPLRGRDIQYF	TGTGCCAGCAGCCCACCCCTTCGGGGGAGGGACATTCAGTACTTC
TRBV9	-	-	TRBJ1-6	CASSPSVETYNSPLHF	TGTGCCAGCAGCCCGAGTGTAGAAACCTATAATTCACCCCTCCACTTT
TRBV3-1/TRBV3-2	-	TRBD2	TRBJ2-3	CASSYGLAGGQDTQYF	TGTGCCAGCAGCTATGGACTAGCGGGGGGGCAGGATACGCAGTATTTT
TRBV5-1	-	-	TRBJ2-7	CASSLDPQGEQYF	TGCGCCAGCAGCTTGGATCCCCAGGGCGAGCAGTACTTC
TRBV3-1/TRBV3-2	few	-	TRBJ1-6	CASSQEVGGSPLHF	TGTGCCAGCAGCCAAGAAGTTGGCGGTTCACCCCTCCACTTT
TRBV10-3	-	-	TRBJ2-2	CAISAQVITGELFF	TGTGCCATCAGTGCACAGGTTATCACCGGGGAGCTGTTTTTT
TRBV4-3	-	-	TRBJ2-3	CASREQGSTDTQYF	TGCGCCAGCAGGGAACAGGGTTCAACAGATACGCAGTATTTT
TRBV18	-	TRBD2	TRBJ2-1	CASSLGTSGRRNEQFF	TGTGCCAGCTCACTAGGGACTAGCGGTAGAAGAAATGAGCAGTTCTTC
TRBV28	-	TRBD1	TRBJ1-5	CASLDPTGARNQPQHF	TGTGCCAGCCTAGACCCTACAGGGGCCCGGAATCAGCCCCAGCATTTT
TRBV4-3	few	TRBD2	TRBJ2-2	CASSQRTSGRSGELFF	TGCGCCAGCAGCCAACGGACTAGCGGGCGATCCGGGGAGCTGTTTTTT
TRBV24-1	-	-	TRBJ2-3	CATSVGWTDTQYF	TGTGCCACCAGTGTGGGGTGGACAGATACGCAGTATTTT
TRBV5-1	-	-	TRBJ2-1	CASSSLLETSSYNEQFF	TGCGCCAGCAGCTCTCTTCTAGAAACCAGCTCCTACAATGAGCAGTTCTTC
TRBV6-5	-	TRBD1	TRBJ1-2	CASNQGASPNYGYTF	TGTGCCAGCAACCAGGGGGCCTCTCCTAACTATGGCTACACCTTC
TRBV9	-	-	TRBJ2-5	CASSAGARTPETQYF	TGTGCCAGCAGCGCAGGAGCGCGGACGCCGGAGACCCAGTACTTC
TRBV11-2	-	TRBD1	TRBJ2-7	CASSFDRGDYEQYF	TGTGCCAGCAGCTTTGACAGGGGGGACTACGAGCAGTACTTC
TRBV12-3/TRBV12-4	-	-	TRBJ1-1	CASSRKPTTEAFF	TGTGCCAGCAGCCGCAAACCGACCACTGAAGCTTTCTTT
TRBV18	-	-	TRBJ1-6	CASSPGTPSSYNSPLHF	TGTGCCAGCTCACCAGGGACCCCAAGCTCCTATAATTCACCCCTCCACTTT
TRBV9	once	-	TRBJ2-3	CASSVASRLTDTQYF	TGTGCCAGCAGCGTAGCTTCCCGACTCACAGATACGCAGTATTTT
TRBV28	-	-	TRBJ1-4	CASGSGGGLNEKLFF	TGTGCCAGCGGCTCTGGGGGGGGGCTTAATGAAAAACTGTTTTTT
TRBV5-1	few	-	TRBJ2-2	CASSLQGLTGELFF	TGCGCCAGCAGCTTACAGGGCTTGACCGGGGAGCTGTTTTTT
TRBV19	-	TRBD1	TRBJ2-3	CASSPGQNTQYF	TGTGCCAGTAGTCCGGGACAGAACACGCAGTATTTT
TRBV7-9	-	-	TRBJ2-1	CASSPTGGRGNEQFF	TGTGCCAGCAGCCCCACCGGGGGGCGGGGCAATGAGCAGTTCTTC
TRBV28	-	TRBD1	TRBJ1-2	CASSPRDSYFYGYTF	TGTGCCAGCAGTCCGAGGGACAGCTACTTCTATGGCTACACCTTC
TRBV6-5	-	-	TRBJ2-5	CASSLGRIQETQYF	TGTGCCAGCAGTTTGGGCAGGATCCAAGAGACCCAGTACTTC
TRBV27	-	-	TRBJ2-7	CASSLSDSYEQYF	TGTGCCAGCAGTTTATCGGACAGCTACGAGCAGTACTTC
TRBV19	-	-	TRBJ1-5	CASSIGWRGQPQHF	TGTGCCAGTAGTATAGGTTGGAGGGGCCAGCCCCAGCATTTT
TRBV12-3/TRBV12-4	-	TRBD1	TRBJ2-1	CASRRTGRNEQFF	TGTGCCAGCAGGCGGACAGGTCGGAATGAGCAGTTCTTC
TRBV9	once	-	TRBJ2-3	CASSPEGDISTDTQYF	TGTGCCAGCAGTCCGGAGGGGGACATAAGCACAGATACGCAGTATTTT
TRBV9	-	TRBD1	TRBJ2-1	CASSSGTGGNNEQFF	TGTGCCAGCAGCTCCGGGACAGGGGGAAACAATGAGCAGTTCTTC
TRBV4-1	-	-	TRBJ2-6	CASSQELFSGANVLTF	TGCGCCAGCAGCCAAGAGTTGTTTTCTGGGGCCAACGTCCTGACTTTC
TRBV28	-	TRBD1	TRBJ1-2	CASSSPGTGVYGYTF	TGTGCCAGCAGTTCTCCCGGGACAGGGGTATATGGCTACACCTTC
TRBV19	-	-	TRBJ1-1	CASSVRHGGDTEAFF	TGTGCCAGTAGTGTCCGGCACGGGGGAGACACTGAAGCTTTCTTT
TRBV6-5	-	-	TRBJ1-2	CASRQTSNYGYTF	TGTGCCAGCAGACAGACTAGTAACTATGGCTACACCTTC
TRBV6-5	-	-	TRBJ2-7	CASKRGPSYEQYF	TGTGCCAGCAAAAGGGGACCTTCGTACGAGCAGTACTTC
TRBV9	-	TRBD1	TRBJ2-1	CASSVSDRGYNEQFF	TGTGCCAGCAGCGTATCAGACAGGGGATACAATGAGCAGTTCTTC
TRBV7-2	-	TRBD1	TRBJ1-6	CASSSGGTGRVLHF	TGTGCCAGCAGCTCGGGGGGGACAGGGAGGGTCCTCCACTTT
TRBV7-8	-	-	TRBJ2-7	CASSLAAGTSYEQYF	TGTGCCAGCAGCTTAGCAGCAGGGACCTCCTACGAGCAGTACTTC
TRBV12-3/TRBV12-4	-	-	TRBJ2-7	CASSVADTYEQYF	TGTGCCAGCAGTGTAGCGGATACCTACGAGCAGTACTTC
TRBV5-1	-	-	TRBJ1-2	CASSLVGENYGYTF	TGCGCCAGCAGCTTGGTGGGGGAGAACTATGGCTACACCTTC
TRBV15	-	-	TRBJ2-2	CAIGTGELFF	TGTGCAATAGGGACCGGGGAGCTGTTTTTT
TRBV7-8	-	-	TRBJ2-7	CASSLKRLSEQYF	TGTGCCAGCAGCTTAAAACGTCTTTCCGAGCAGTACTTC
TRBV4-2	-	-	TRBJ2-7	CASSQEGTLLYEQYF	TGTGCCAGCAGCCAGGAAGGGACACTCCTCTACGAGCAGTACTTC